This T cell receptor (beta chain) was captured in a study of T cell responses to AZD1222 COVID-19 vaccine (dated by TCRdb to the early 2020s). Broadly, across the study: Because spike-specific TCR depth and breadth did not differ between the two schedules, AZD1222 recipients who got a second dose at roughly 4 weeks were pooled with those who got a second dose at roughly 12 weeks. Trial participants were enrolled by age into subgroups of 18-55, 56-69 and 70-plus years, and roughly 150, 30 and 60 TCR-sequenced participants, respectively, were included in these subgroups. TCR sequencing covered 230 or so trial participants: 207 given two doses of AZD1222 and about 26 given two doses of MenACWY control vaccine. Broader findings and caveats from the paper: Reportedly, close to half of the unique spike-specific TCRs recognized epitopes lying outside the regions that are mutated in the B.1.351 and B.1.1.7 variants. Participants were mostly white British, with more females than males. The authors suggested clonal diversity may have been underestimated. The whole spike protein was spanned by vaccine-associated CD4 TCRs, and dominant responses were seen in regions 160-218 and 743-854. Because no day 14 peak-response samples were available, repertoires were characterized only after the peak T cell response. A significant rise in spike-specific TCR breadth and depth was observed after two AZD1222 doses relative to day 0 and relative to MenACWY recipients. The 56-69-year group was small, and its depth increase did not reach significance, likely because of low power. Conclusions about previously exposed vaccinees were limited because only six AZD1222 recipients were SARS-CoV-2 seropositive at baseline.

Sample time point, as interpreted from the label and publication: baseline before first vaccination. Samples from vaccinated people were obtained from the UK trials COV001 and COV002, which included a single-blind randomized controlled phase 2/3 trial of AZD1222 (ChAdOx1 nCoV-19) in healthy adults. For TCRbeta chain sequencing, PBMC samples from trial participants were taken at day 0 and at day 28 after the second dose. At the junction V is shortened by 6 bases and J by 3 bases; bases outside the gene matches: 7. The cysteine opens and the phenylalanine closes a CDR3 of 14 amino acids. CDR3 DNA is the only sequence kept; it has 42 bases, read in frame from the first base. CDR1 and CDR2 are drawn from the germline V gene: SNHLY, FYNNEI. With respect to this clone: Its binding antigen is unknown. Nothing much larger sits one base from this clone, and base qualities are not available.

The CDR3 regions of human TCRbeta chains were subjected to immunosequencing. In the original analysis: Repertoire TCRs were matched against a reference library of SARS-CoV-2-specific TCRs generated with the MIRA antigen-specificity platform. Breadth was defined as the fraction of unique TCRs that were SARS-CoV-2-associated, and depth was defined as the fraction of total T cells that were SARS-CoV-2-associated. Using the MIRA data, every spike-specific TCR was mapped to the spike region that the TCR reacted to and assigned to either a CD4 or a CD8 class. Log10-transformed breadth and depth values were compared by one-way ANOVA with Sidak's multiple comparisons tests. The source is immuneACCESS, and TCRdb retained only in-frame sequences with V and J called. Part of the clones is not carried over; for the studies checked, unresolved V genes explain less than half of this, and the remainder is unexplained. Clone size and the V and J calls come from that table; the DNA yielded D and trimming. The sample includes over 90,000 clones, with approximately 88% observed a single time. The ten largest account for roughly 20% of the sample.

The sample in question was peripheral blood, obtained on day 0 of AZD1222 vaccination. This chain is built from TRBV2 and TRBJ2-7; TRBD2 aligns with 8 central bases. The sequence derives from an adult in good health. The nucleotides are TGTGCCAGCAGACCACTAGCGGATCTCTACGAGCAGTACTTC. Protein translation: CASRPLADLYEQYF. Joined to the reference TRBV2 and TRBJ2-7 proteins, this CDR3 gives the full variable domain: EPEVTQTPSHQVTQMGQEVILRCVPISNHLYFYWYRQILGQKVEFLVSFYNNEISEKSEIFDDQFSVERPDGSNFTLKIRSTKLEDSAMYFCASRPLADLYEQYFGPGTRLTVT.